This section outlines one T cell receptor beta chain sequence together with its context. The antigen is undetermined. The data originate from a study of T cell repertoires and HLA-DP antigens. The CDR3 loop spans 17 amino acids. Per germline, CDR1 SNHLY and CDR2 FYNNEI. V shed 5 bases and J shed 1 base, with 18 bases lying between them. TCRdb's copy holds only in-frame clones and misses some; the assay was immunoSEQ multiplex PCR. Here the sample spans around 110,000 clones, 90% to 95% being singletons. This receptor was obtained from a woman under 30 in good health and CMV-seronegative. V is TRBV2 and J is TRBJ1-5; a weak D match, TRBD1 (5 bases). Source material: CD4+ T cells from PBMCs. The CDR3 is CASSTGRWTRSNQPQHF. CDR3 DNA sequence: TGTGCCAGCAGTACGGGACGCTGGACGAGGAGCAATCAGCCCCAGCATTTT.